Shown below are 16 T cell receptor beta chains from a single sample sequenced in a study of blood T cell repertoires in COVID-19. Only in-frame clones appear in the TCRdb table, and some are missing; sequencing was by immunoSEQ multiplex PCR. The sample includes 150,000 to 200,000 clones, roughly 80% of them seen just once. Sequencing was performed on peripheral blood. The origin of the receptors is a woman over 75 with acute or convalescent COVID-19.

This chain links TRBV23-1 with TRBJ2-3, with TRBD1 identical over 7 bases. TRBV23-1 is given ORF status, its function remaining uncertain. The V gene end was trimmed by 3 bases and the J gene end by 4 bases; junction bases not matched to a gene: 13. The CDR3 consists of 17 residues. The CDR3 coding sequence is TGCGCCAGCAGTCAGCGACAGGGAGTTTTGATGGCAGATACGCAGTATTTT. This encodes CASSQRQGVLMADTQYF.

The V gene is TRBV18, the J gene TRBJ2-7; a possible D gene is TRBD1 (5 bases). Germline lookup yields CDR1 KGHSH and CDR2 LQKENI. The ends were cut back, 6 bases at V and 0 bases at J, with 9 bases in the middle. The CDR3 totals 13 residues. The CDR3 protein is CASSFRASYEQYF. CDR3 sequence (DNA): TGTGCCAGCTCCTTCAGGGCCTCCTACGAGCAGTACTTC.

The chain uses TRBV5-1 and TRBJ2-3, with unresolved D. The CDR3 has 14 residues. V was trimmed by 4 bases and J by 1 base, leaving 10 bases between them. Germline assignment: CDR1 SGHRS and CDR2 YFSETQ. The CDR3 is CASSQTWGTDTQYF. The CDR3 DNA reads TGCGCCAGCAGCCAGACTTGGGGCACAGATACGCAGTATTTT.

The CDR3 DNA sequence: TGTGCCAGCTCACCTTTCGAGGGCACGAACACCGGGGAGCTGTTTTTT. It translates to CASSPFEGTNTGELFF. The chain joins TRBV18 to TRBJ2-2; the D gene is possibly TRBD2 (5 bases). Germline V gene sequence: CDR1 KGHSH, CDR2 LQKENI. The V gene lost 3 bases and the J gene lost 0 bases, with 11 bases spanning the gap. The CDR3 is 16 residues long.

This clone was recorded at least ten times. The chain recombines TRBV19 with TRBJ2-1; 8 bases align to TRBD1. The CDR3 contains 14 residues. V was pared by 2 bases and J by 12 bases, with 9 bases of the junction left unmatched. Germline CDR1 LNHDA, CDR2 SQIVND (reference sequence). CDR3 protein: CASSISRGQGGQFF. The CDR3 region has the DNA TGTGCCAGTAGTATAAGCCGCGGACAGGGTGGGCAGTTCTTC.

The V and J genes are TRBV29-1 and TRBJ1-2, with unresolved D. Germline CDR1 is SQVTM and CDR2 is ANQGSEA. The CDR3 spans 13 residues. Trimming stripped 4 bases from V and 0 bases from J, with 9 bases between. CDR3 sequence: CSVGSNSNYGYTF. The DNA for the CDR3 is TGCAGCGTTGGGTCGAACTCTAACTATGGCTACACCTTC.

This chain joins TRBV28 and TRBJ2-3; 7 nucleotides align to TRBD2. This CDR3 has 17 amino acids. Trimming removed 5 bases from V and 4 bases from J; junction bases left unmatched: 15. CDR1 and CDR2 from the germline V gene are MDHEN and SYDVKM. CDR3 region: CASSLPPREIKADTQYF. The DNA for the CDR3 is TGTGCCAGCAGTCTCCCTCCGCGGGAGATAAAGGCAGATACGCAGTATTTT.

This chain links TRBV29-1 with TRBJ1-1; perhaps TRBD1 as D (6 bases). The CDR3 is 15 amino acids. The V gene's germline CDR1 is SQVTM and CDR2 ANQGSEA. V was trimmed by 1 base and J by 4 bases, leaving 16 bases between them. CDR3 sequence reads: CSVEAGVSFATEAFF. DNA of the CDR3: TGCAGCGTTGAAGCAGGGGTCAGTTTTGCCACTGAAGCTTTCTTT.

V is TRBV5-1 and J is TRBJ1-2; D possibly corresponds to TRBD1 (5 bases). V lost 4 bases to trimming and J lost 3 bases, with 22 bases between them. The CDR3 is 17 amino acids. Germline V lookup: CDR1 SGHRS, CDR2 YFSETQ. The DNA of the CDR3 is TGCGCCAGCAGCCCCGGGGGGGGAGCTTTTTGGGACTATGGCTACACCTTC. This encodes CASSPGGGAFWDYGYTF.

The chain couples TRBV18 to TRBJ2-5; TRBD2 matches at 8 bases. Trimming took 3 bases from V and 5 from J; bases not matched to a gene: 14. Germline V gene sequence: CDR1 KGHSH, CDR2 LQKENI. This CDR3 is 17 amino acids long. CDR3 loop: CASSPLGSGEREETQYF. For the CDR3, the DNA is TGTGCCAGCTCACCTCTCGGTAGCGGGGAGAGGGAGGAGACCCAGTACTTC.

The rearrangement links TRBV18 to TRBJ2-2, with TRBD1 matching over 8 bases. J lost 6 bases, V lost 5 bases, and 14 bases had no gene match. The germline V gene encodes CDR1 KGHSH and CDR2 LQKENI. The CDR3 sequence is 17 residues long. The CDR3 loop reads CASSSLDRGRFAGELFF. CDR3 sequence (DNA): TGTGCCAGCTCATCCCTTGACAGGGGAAGGTTCGCCGGGGAGCTGTTTTTT. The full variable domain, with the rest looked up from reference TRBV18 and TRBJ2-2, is NAGVMQNPRHLVRRRGQEARLRCSPMKGHSHVYWYRQLPEEGLKFMVYLQKENIIDESGMPKERFSAEFPKEGPSILRIQQVVRGDSAAYFCASSSLDRGRFAGELFFGEGSRLTVL.

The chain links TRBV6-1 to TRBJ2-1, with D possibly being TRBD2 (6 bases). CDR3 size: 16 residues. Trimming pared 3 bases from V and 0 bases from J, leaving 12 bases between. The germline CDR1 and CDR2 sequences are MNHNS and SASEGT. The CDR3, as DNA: TGTGCCAGCAGTGATCGGGGACTCACCTCCTACAATGAGCAGTTCTTC. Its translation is CASSDRGLTSYNEQFF.

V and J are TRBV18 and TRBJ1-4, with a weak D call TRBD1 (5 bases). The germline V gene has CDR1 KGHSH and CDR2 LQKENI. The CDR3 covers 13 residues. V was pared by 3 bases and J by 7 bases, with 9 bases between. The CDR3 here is CASSPGRVEKLFF. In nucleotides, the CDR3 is TGTGCCAGCTCACCCGGCAGGGTTGAAAAACTGTTTTTT.

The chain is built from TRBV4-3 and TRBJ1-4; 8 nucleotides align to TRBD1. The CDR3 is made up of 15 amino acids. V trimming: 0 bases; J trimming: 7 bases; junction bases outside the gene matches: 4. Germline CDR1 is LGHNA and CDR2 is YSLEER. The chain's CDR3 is CASSQEAGGLEKLFF. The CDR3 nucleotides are TGCGCCAGCAGCCAAGAGGCAGGGGGCCTTGAAAAACTGTTTTTT.

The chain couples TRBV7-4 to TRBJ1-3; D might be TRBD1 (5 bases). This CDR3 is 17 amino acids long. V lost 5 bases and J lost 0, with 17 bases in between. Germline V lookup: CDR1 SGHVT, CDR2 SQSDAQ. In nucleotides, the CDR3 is TGTGCCAGCAGCCCACAATCAGGGTTTTACTCTGGAAACACCATATATTTT. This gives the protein CASSPQSGFYSGNTIYF.

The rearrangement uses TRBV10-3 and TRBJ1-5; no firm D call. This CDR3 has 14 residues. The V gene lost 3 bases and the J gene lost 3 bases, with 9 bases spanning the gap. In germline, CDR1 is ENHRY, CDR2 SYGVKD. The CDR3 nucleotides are TGTGCCATCAGTGAATTACAAACCAATCAGCCCCAGCATTTT. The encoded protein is CAISELQTNQPQHF.